This T cell receptor (beta chain) was documented in a study of shared clonotypes between healthy human individuals. Study-level findings and limits: Memory subsets generally showed lower estimated richness than naive subsets.

Concerning this clone: Its antigen is unidentified.

Looked up from germline, CDR1 is MNHEY and CDR2 is SMNVEV (reference sequence). Trimming cost V 6 bases and J 7 bases, with 16 bases left between them. The CDR3 consists of 13 residues. Naive CD8 cells lacked CD45RO and underwent positive selection for CCR7, leaving out terminally differentiated effector memory CD45RA+ cells. The donors, healthy adults who were HIV-negative, had experienced no recent acute infections or vaccinations. Libraries were prepared by immunoSEQ multiplex PCR; TCRdb keeps only in-frame clonotypes and omits some of them. The table shows about 1,800,000 clones, with just under 95% occurring only once.

The V call is TRBV27, the J call TRBJ2-7, with a tentative D call TRBD1 (6 bases). The sample was naive CD8+ T cells sorted from blood. The receptor comes from a man aged 18 to 35 in good health. The CDR3 is CASSNTGTGEQYF. For the CDR3, the DNA is TGTGCCAGCAGCAACACAGGGACCGGGGAGCAGTACTTC.